The rows below give T cell receptor beta chains drawn from one sample of a study of cytomegalovirus exposure and HLA in healthy donors. The protocol was immunoSEQ multiplex PCR, while the TCRdb copy is restricted to in-frame clones and leaves out a portion. This sample's table has 170,000 or so clones. Sequencing was performed on PBMCs. These TCRs come from a man between 25 and 39 years old in good health and CMV-seronegative. CDR3s include the opening cysteine and the closing phenylalanine or tryptophan. Fields, in order: D gene, CDR3 length, J gene, V gene, CDR3 DNA, CDR3 protein. A D gene is named only where the DNA matches it firmly.

d_gene: -
len: 14
j_gene: TRBJ1-5
v_gene: TRBV19
CDR3nt: TGTGCCAGTAGTTGGGGCTATAGCAATCAGCCCCAGCATTTT
CDR3aa: CASSWGYSNQPQHF

d_gene: -
len: 15
j_gene: TRBJ2-3
v_gene: TRBV6-4
CDR3nt: TGTGCCAGCAGTGACTCCGTCGGGAGCACAGATACGCAGTATTTT
CDR3aa: CASSDSVGSTDTQYF

d_gene: TRBD2
len: 15
j_gene: TRBJ2-3
v_gene: TRBV27
CDR3nt: TGTGCCAGCAGTTTTCTAGCGGCTAGCACAGATACGCAGTATTTT
CDR3aa: CASSFLAASTDTQYF

d_gene: TRBD1
len: 15
j_gene: TRBJ2-7
v_gene: TRBV5-1
CDR3nt: TGCGCCAGCCGTACTATGGACAGGGCTTCCTACGAGCAGTACTTC
CDR3aa: CASRTMDRASYEQYF

d_gene: -
len: 15
j_gene: TRBJ1-4
v_gene: TRBV27
CDR3nt: TGTGCCAGCAGTTTATTGGGGAGGAGGGATGAAAAACTGTTTTTT
CDR3aa: CASSLLGRRDEKLFF

d_gene: -
len: 15
j_gene: TRBJ1-1
v_gene: TRBV11-3
CDR3nt: TGTGCCAGCAGCTCGCCTCTCAGCGATAACACTGAAGCTTTCTTT
CDR3aa: CASSSPLSDNTEAFF

d_gene: TRBD1
len: 17
j_gene: TRBJ2-1
v_gene: TRBV28
CDR3nt: TGTGCCAGCAGTAGTCAAGGAGGGACAGGTAGGACCAATGAGCAGTTCTTC
CDR3aa: CASSSQGGTGRTNEQFF

d_gene: TRBD1
len: 14
j_gene: TRBJ1-1
v_gene: TRBV10-3
CDR3nt: TGTGCCATCAGGACAGGGGGCAACGGCACTGAAGCTTTCTTT
CDR3aa: CAIRTGGNGTEAFF

d_gene: -
len: 15
j_gene: TRBJ1-5
v_gene: TRBV19
CDR3nt: TGTGCCAGTAGTATAGACGGCCGGAGGAATCAGCCCCAGCATTTT
CDR3aa: CASSIDGRRNQPQHF

d_gene: TRBD2
len: 12
j_gene: TRBJ2-1
v_gene: TRBV19
CDR3nt: TGTGCCAGTAGTACTAGCGGGAATGAGCAGTTCTTC
CDR3aa: CASSTSGNEQFF

d_gene: -
len: 13
j_gene: TRBJ2-7
v_gene: TRBV6-5
CDR3nt: TGTGCCAGCAGTTACAACACAGGCTTAGTGCAGTACTTC
CDR3aa: CASSYNTGLVQYF

d_gene: TRBD1
len: 14
j_gene: TRBJ1-4
v_gene: TRBV5-5
CDR3nt: TGTGCCAGCAGTACCGGGACAGGGGGCCTCGGGCTGTTTTTT
CDR3aa: CASSTGTGGLGLFF

d_gene: -
len: 13
j_gene: TRBJ1-1
v_gene: TRBV6-5
CDR3nt: TGTGCCAGCAGTCCTCCCTCGGGAGGAGGAGCTTTCTTT
CDR3aa: CASSPPSGGGAFF

d_gene: -
len: 12
j_gene: TRBJ2-1
v_gene: TRBV6-4
CDR3nt: TGTGCCAGCAGTGGCGGCGGTAGCGAGCAGTTCTTC
CDR3aa: CASSGGGSEQFF

d_gene: TRBD1
len: 17
j_gene: TRBJ1-1
v_gene: TRBV25-1
CDR3nt: TGTGCCAGCAGTGAAATAGGTCGGGGACAGGGTACGCCCGAAGCTTTCTTT
CDR3aa: CASSEIGRGQGTPEAFF

d_gene: TRBD2
len: 15
j_gene: TRBJ2-3
v_gene: TRBV5-6
CDR3nt: TGTGCCAGCAGCTTCGAGCGGGAGTGGGGAGATACGCAGTATTTT
CDR3aa: CASSFEREWGDTQYF

d_gene: -
len: 14
j_gene: TRBJ1-5
v_gene: TRBV29-1
CDR3nt: TGCAGCGTCGCCAACGGCAGGGGCAATCAGCCCCAGCATTTT
CDR3aa: CSVANGRGNQPQHF

d_gene: -
len: 13
j_gene: TRBJ1-2
v_gene: TRBV27
CDR3nt: TGTGCCAGCAGTTTACAGGGCCCCTATGGCTACACCTTC
CDR3aa: CASSLQGPYGYTF

d_gene: -
len: 17
j_gene: TRBJ2-7
v_gene: TRBV18
CDR3nt: TGTGCCAGCTCACCAGGGGCAGGCTTCCGACGAACCTACGAGCAGTACTTC
CDR3aa: CASSPGAGFRRTYEQYF

d_gene: -
len: 12
j_gene: TRBJ2-5
v_gene: TRBV5-1
CDR3nt: TGCGCCAGCAGACTTGGTGGTGAGACCCAGTACTTC
CDR3aa: CASRLGGETQYF

d_gene: -
len: 13
j_gene: TRBJ1-2
v_gene: TRBV11-2
CDR3nt: TGTGCCAGCACCGACGACAGCCCCTATGGCTACACCTTC
CDR3aa: CASTDDSPYGYTF

d_gene: TRBD1
len: 13
j_gene: TRBJ2-5
v_gene: TRBV28
CDR3nt: TGTGCCAGCAGTTTGACAGGGAGTGGAGAGCAGTACTTC
CDR3aa: CASSLTGSGEQYF

d_gene: -
len: 17
j_gene: TRBJ2-1
v_gene: TRBV18
CDR3nt: TGTGCCAGCTCACCACCGGGGAGTGGAGACTCCTACAATGAGCAGTTCTTC
CDR3aa: CASSPPGSGDSYNEQFF

d_gene: -
len: 16
j_gene: TRBJ1-4
v_gene: TRBV2
CDR3nt: TGTGCCAGCAGTGAAGGATTCGGGAGTTTCCCCGAAAAACTGTTTTTT
CDR3aa: CASSEGFGSFPEKLFF

d_gene: -
len: 13
j_gene: TRBJ1-5
v_gene: TRBV6-1
CDR3nt: TGTGCCAGCAGGGGACCCGACAGGCAGCCCCAGCATTTT
CDR3aa: CASRGPDRQPQHF

d_gene: TRBD1
len: 16
j_gene: TRBJ1-1
v_gene: TRBV7-9
CDR3nt: TGTGCCAGCAGCTTTGGGACAGGGCGGGGGAACACTGAAGCTTTCTTT
CDR3aa: CASSFGTGRGNTEAFF

d_gene: -
len: 14
j_gene: TRBJ1-1
v_gene: TRBV7-8
CDR3nt: TGTGCCAGCAGCCAAACAGAGACGAACACTGAAGCTTTCTTT
CDR3aa: CASSQTETNTEAFF